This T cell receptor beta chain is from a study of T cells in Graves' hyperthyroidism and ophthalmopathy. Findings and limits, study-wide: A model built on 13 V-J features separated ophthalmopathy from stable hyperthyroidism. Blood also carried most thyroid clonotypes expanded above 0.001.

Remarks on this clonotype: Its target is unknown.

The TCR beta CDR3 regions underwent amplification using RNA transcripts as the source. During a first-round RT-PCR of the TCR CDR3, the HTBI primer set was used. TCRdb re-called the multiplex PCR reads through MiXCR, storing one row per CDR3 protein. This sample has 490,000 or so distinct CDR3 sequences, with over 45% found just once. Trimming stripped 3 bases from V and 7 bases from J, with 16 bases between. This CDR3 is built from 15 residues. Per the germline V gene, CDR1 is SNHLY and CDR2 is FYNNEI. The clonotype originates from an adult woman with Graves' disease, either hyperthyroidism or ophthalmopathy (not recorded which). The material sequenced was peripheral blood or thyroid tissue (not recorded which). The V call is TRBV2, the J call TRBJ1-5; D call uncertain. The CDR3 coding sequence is TGTGCCAGCAGTGATCGTCAGTCAGCCGGCCAGCCCCAGCATTTT. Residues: CASSDRQSAGQPQHF.